This note documents a single T cell receptor beta chain sequence. This sample is part of a study of blood T cell repertoires in COVID-19. Study summary: Acute-phase and convalescent COVID-19 samples originated in the United States, Italy and Spain. T cells, B-cell-depleted T cells, or PBMCs supplied cDNA or gDNA.

V lost 6 bases and J lost 4; bases outside the gene matches: 8. In germline, CDR1 is MDHEN, CDR2 SYDVKM. The CDR3 has 14 residues. How the authors handled the data: For nucleated cells, counts were estimated from reference gene primer amplification. Clones were read by immunoSEQ multiplex PCR, and TCRdb kept only the in-frame ones, dropping some. The V and J calls and the clone size are those of that table, but D and trimming were determined from the DNA. The sample yields some 190,000 clones, 88% seen once. The TCR comes from a woman aged 35 to 49 who had recovered from COVID-19. What was sequenced was peripheral blood. The chain carries TRBV28 and TRBJ1-1; 7 bases map to TRBD1. CDR3 region: CASSLGAGGTEAFF. The CDR3 DNA reads TGTGCCAGCAGCCTAGGGGCAGGGGGCACTGAAGCTTTCTTT.